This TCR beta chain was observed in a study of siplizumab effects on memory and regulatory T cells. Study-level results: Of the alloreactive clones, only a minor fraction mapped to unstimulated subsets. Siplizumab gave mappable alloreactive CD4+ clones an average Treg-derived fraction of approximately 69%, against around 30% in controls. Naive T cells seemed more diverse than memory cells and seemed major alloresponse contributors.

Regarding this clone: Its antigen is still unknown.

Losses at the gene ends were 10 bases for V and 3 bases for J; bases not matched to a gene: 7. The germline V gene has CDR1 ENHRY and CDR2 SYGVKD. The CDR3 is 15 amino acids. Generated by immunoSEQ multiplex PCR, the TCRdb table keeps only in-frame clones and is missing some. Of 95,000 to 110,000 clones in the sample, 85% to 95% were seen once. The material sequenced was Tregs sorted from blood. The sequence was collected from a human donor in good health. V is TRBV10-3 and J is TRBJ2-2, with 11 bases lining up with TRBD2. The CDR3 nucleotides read TGTGCCAGCACGGTAGCGGGGGGGGACACCGGGGAGCTGTTTTTT. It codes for CASTVAGGDTGELFF.